This entry lists 5 T cell receptor beta chains sequenced from one sample in a study of glioma-infiltrating T cells. The iRepertoire nested amplicon-rescue multiplex PCR amplified TCR alpha and beta CDR3s from RNA. TCRdb processed the multiplex PCR reads anew with MiXCR; each CDR3 protein has one entry. The profile shows roughly 120,000 distinct CDR3 sequences, about 23% of them singletons. Sequencing was performed on glioma tissue, nonneoplastic brain tissue, or PBMCs (not recorded which). These receptors were collected from a human donor with low-grade glioma or glioblastoma, undergoing nonglioma brain surgery, or in good health (not recorded which).

This clonotype has ten or more counts. CDR3 sequence (DNA): TGTGCCATCAGTGTTTGGGACGACCAAGAGACCCAGTACTTC. As protein: CAISVWDDQETQYF. This rearrangement joins TRBV10-3 to TRBJ2-5; possibly TRBD1 or TRBD2 for D (5 bases each). CDR1 and CDR2 (germline): ENHRY, SYGVKD. The CDR3 is 14 residues long. V lost 4 bases, J lost 0 bases, and 9 bases lay in between.

At least ten counts were recorded for this clonotype. This rearrangement joins TRBV20-1 to TRBJ2-1, with 8 bases identical to TRBD2. The ends lost 7 bases at V and 5 bases at J; junction bases unmatched: 10. The CDR3 covers 14 residues. Germline assignment: CDR1 DFQATT and CDR2 SNEGSKA (reference sequence). CDR3 loop: CSVREGLSHNEQFF. For the CDR3, the DNA is TGCAGTGTACGGGAGGGCCTGTCTCACAATGAGCAGTTCTTC.

Details on this clonotype: A much larger clone sits a single nucleotide away, making a read error possible. The chain links TRBV6-1 to TRBJ2-7, with D maybe TRBD2 (5 bases). This CDR3 is built from 14 residues. Germline CDR1 reads MNHNS; CDR2 reads SASEGT. CDR3: CAISESERRPKQYF. CDR3 sequence (DNA): TGTGCCATCAGTGAGTCTGAGCGGAGGCCCAAGCAGTACTTC.

This clonotype was seen at least ten times. The chain has TRBV20-1 and TRBJ1-4; D gene ambiguous. The CDR3 has 13 residues. Germline values: CDR1 DFQATT, CDR2 SNEGSKA (reference sequence). Trimming removed 1 base from V and 8 bases from J, with 11 bases in between. This chain's CDR3 is CSARAQTLEKLFF. CDR3 bases: TGCAGTGCTAGAGCCCAGACACTCGAAAAACTGTTTTTT.

On this clonotype: This clone may be a read error of a much larger clone one base away. The chain recombines TRBV28 with TRBJ2-5, with D perhaps given as TRBD1 or TRBD2 (6 bases each). The CDR3 is 16 amino acids. Germline CDR1 is MDHEN and CDR2 is SYDVKM. V was cut by 3 bases and J by 1 base, with 15 bases left in between. Written as DNA, the CDR3 is TGTGCCAGCAGTTTTGGGGGGCGGGCACCCCAAGAGACCCAGTACTTC. Translation gives CASSFGGRAPQETQYF.